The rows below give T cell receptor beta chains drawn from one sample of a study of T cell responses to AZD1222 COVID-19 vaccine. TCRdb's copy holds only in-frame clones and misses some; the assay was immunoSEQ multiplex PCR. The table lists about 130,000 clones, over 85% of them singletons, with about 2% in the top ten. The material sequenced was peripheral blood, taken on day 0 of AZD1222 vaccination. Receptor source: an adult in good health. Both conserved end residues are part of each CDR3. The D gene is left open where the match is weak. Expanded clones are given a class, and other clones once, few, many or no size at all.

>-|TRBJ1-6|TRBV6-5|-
TGTGCCAGCAGTTACCTCGGACAGCCGAATTCACCCCTCCACTTT
CASSYLGQPNSPLHF
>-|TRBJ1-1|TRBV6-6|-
TGTGCCAGCACGCCACCCGAGGGCACTGAAGCTTTCTTT
CASTPPEGTEAFF
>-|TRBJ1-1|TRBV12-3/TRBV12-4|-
TGTGCCAGCATACTGGGGGCGAACACTGAAGCTTTCTTT
CASILGANTEAFF
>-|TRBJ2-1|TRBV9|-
TGTGCCAGCAGCGCTTTGCTAGCTACGAATGAGCAGTTCTTC
CASSALLATNEQFF
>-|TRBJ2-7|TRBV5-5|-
TGTGCCAGCAGCACGGTCCAGGGTTCCTACGAGCAGTACTTC
CASSTVQGSYEQYF
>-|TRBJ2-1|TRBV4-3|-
TGCGCCAGCAGCCGAGATTTTACAGGGGGGGGAAATGAGCAGTTCTTC
CASSRDFTGGGNEQFF
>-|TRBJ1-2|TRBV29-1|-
TGCAGCGTTTACGCGGGCGCAGTCTATGGCTACACCTTC
CSVYAGAVYGYTF
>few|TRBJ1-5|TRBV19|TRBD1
TGTGCCAGTAGGCTGGGGACAGGGGGAAATCAGCCCCAGCATTTT
CASRLGTGGNQPQHF
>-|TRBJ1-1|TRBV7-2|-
TGTGCCAGCAGCCCGGTCGTGAGAACCGGTGAAGCTTTCTTT
CASSPVVRTGEAFF
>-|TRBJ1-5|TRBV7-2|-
TGTGCCAGCAGCTTATCTGCGAATAGCAATCAGCCCCAGCATTTT
CASSLSANSNQPQHF
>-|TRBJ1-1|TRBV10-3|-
TGTGCCATCAGTGAGTCTTTGGGGAACACTGAAGCTTTCTTT
CAISESLGNTEAFF
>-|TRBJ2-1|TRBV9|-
TGTGCCAGCAGCGTAGAGTTGACGGGGCAGGGTTTGTTCTTC
CASSVELTGQGLFF
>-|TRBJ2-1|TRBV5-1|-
TGCGCCAGCAGCTTGAGTTGGACCTACAATGAGCAGTTCTTC
CASSLSWTYNEQFF
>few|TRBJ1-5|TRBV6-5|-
TGTGCCAGCAGGGCACAGAGGAGCAATCAGCCCCAGCATTTT
CASRAQRSNQPQHF
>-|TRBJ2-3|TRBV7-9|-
TGTGCCAGCAGCCAAGCAGGGGGGAAGGCAGATACGCAGTATTTT
CASSQAGGKADTQYF
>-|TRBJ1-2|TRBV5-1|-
TGCGCCAGCAGCTACGGGGCTAACTATGGCTACACCTTC
CASSYGANYGYTF
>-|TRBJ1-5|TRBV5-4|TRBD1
TGTGCCAGCAGCCTATGGACAGGGGGCAATCAGCCCCAGCATTTT
CASSLWTGGNQPQHF
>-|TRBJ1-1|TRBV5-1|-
TGCGCCAGCAGCCCACCCCGGCAGGGTGGCACTGAAGCTTTCTTT
CASSPPRQGGTEAFF
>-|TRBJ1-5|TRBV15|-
TGTGCCACCAGCAGAGATCCCCATAGCAATCAGCCCCAGCATTTT
CATSRDPHSNQPQHF
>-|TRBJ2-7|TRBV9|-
TGTGCCAGCAGCGTAGGAGATGCGGGTTGGGGTTACGAGCAGTACTTC
CASSVGDAGWGYEQYF
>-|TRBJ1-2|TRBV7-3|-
TGTGCCAGCAGCTTAGGTGGACAGCGAGACCATGGCTACACCTTC
CASSLGGQRDHGYTF
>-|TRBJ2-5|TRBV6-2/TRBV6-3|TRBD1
TGTGCCAGCAGCCCGGGACAGGCTCTTGTCGAGACCCAGTACTTC
CASSPGQALVETQYF
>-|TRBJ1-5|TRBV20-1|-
TGCAGTGCTAGGGGCGGGGGGCCCCAGCATTTT
CSARGGGPQHF
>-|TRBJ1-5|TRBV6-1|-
TGTGCCAGCAGTGGACCTATCTGGACTGAAGGCAATCAGCCCCAGCATTTT
CASSGPIWTEGNQPQHF
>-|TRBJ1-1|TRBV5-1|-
TGCGCCAGCAGCTTGGAGGACACCTTCACTGAAGCTTTCTTT
CASSLEDTFTEAFF
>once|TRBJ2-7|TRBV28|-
TGTGCCAGCAGTTTGGACGGGGGCCGGTACGAGCAGTACTTC
CASSLDGGRYEQYF
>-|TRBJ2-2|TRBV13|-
TGTGCCAGCAGCTTATACACCGGGGAGCTGTTTTTT
CASSLYTGELFF
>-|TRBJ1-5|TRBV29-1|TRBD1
TGCAGCGTAGAGGGGGCAGGTCAGCCCCAGCATTTT
CSVEGAGQPQHF
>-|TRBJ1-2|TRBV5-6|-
TGTGCCAGCAGCCGGGGGGCCCCCTACTATGGCTACACCTTC
CASSRGAPYYGYTF
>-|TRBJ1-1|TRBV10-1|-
TGCGCCAGCAGTGAGTCGACAGAACCGAACACTGAAGCTTTCTTT
CASSESTEPNTEAFF
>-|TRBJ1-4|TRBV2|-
TGTGCCAGCAGTGACAGGCAGCACAATGAAAAACTGTTTTTT
CASSDRQHNEKLFF
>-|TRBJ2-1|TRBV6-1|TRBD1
TGTGCCAGCAGTGAAGCGTCCCCTCGACAGGGGTTCAACAATGAGCAGTTCTTC
CASSEASPRQGFNNEQFF
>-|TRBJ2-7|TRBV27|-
TGTGCCAGCAGTTTAGGACCAAGCTACGAGCAGTACTTC
CASSLGPSYEQYF
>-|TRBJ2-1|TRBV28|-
TGTGCCAGCAGTTTATATCCGCGGAGCTCCTACAATGAGCAGTTCTTC
CASSLYPRSSYNEQFF
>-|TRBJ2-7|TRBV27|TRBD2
TGTGCCAGCAGCATAGTTAGCGGGGACGCGCAGTACTTC
CASSIVSGDAQYF
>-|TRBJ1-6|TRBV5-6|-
TGTGCCAGCAGCTTGGACAGCAGACTGTATTCACCCCTCCACTTT
CASSLDSRLYSPLHF
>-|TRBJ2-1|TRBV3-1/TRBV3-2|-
TGTGCCAGCAGCCAAAATACAGGGAACTACAATGAGCAGTTCTTC
CASSQNTGNYNEQFF
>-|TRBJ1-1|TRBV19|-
TGTGCCAGTAGTATATGGAACAGGGCTCTCACTGAAGCTTTCTTT
CASSIWNRALTEAFF
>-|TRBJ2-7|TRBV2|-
TGTGCCAGCAGTGCCTTCGACGAGCAGTACTTC
CASSAFDEQYF
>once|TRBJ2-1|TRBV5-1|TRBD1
TGCGCCAGCAGCATCTCCGGGACAGGAAACAATGAGCAGTTCTTC
CASSISGTGNNEQFF
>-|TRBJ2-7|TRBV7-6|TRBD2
TGTGCCAGCAGCCCGGATCGGACTAGTTCCTACGAGCAGTACTTC
CASSPDRTSSYEQYF